A selection of T cell receptor beta chains follows, all from one sample in a study of cytomegalovirus exposure and HLA in healthy donors. This table comes from immunoSEQ multiplex PCR, and its TCRdb copy is limited to in-frame clones, with some not included. The record lists about 120,000 clones, of which the ten most abundant hold under 7%. Source material: PBMCs. These receptors all stem from a man in his forties or fifties in good health and CMV-seropositive. The CDR3 runs from the conserved cysteine through the conserved F or W. Each record gives: CDR3 length, V gene, J gene, CDR3 protein.

length: 12
V: TRBV28
J: TRBJ1-2
CDR3: CASTRQGYGYTF

length: 12
V: TRBV13
J: TRBJ2-7
CDR3: CASRLTPDEQYF

length: 14
V: TRBV6-6
J: TRBJ2-3
CDR3: CASSYGQSTDTQYF

length: 14
V: TRBV27
J: TRBJ2-1
CDR3: CASTSGSNPYEQFF

length: 15
V: TRBV6-5
J: TRBJ2-3
CDR3: CASSYGAVTTDTQYF

length: 16
V: TRBV5-6
J: TRBJ2-7
CDR3: CASSFSPLADSYEQYF

length: 15
V: TRBV5-4
J: TRBJ2-1
CDR3: CASSLVGIPDNEQFF

length: 12
V: TRBV2
J: TRBJ2-7
CDR3: CATGGTLYEQYF

length: 14
V: TRBV7-2
J: TRBJ2-3
CDR3: CASSLTGVTDTQYF

length: 14
V: TRBV6-1
J: TRBJ1-2
CDR3: CASSELGADYGYTF

length: 12
V: TRBV28
J: TRBJ2-7
CDR3: CASSFQNYEQYF

length: 14
V: TRBV5-1
J: TRBJ1-3
CDR3: CASSLVGIGNTIYF

length: 13
V: TRBV11-2
J: TRBJ1-1
CDR3: CASSPTRGNEAFF

length: 17
V: TRBV9
J: TRBJ1-2
CDR3: CASSPSIGWWQGGGYTF

length: 12
V: TRBV13
J: TRBJ2-5
CDR3: CASSSPGETQYF

length: 15
V: TRBV7-9
J: TRBJ1-2
CDR3: CASSFSGTLLEGYTF

length: 18
V: TRBV21-1
J: TRBJ2-6
CDR3: CASSSRTGGCSGANVLTF

length: 13
V: TRBV7-3
J: TRBJ2-3
CDR3: CASSLDGGDTQYF

length: 15
V: TRBV11-3
J: TRBJ2-7
CDR3: CASSLGNSIAYEQYF

length: 13
V: TRBV29-1
J: TRBJ2-3
CDR3: CSANLLYTDTQYF

length: 18
V: TRBV14
J: TRBJ2-1
CDR3: CASSHDPTSGWRLGEQFF

length: 15
V: TRBV5-1
J: TRBJ2-7
CDR3: CASSSRDRGDYEQYF

length: 18
V: TRBV5-1
J: TRBJ2-2
CDR3: CASSPAGTSGSRTGELFF

length: 15
V: TRBV27
J: TRBJ2-1
CDR3: CASSVASGSFNEQFF

length: 17
V: TRBV4-1
J: TRBJ2-7
CDR3: CASSQGGLGAWAYEQYF

length: 13
V: TRBV14
J: TRBJ2-7
CDR3: CASSFRRGYEQYF

length: 15
V: TRBV6-1
J: TRBJ1-4
CDR3: CASIISPGGTEKLFF

length: 15
V: TRBV6-1
J: TRBJ2-7
CDR3: CASSQEEGSTYEQYF

length: 16
V: TRBV6-6
J: TRBJ1-2
CDR3: CASSYSGDRERGGYTF

length: 17
V: TRBV7-9
J: TRBJ1-5
CDR3: CASSFGDLSFGNQPQHF

length: 14
V: TRBV12-5
J: TRBJ2-7
CDR3: CASGLPLAGYEQYF

length: 15
V: TRBV5-1
J: TRBJ2-1
CDR3: CASSLQGHSYNEQFF

length: 14
V: TRBV11-3
J: TRBJ2-7
CDR3: CASSSGTGGYEQYF

length: 15
V: TRBV11-2
J: TRBJ2-7
CDR3: CASSFVTTREGEQYF

length: 16
V: TRBV9
J: TRBJ2-5
CDR3: CASSTGSSELHETQYF

length: 15
V: TRBV2
J: TRBJ2-6
CDR3: CASSGPGSGANVLTF

length: 16
V: TRBV28
J: TRBJ1-6
CDR3: CASSFVPGFGDSPLHF

length: 14
V: TRBV15
J: TRBJ2-7
CDR3: CATSRDPQRAEQYF

length: 12
V: TRBV7-2
J: TRBJ2-5
CDR3: CAGSSLQETQYF

length: 12
V: TRBV10-3
J: TRBJ2-3
CDR3: CATGTDTDTQYF

length: 16
V: TRBV27
J: TRBJ2-2
CDR3: CASSQPQGAYTGELFF

length: 12
V: TRBV7-9
J: TRBJ2-1
CDR3: CASSSTRFEQFF

length: 16
V: TRBV2
J: TRBJ1-2
CDR3: CASSGTGGFPGYGYTF

length: 13
V: TRBV5-4
J: TRBJ2-3
CDR3: CASSAQGADTQYF

length: 17
V: TRBV5-1
J: TRBJ2-2
CDR3: CASSLDVSGVRGGELFF

length: 15
V: TRBV29-1
J: TRBJ2-7
CDR3: CSVEVRLADSYEQYF

length: 14
V: TRBV2
J: TRBJ1-5
CDR3: CASSARRDNQPQHF

length: 17
V: TRBV15
J: TRBJ2-1
CDR3: CATSSSVAAGSYNEQFF

length: 18
V: TRBV7-3
J: TRBJ2-3
CDR3: CASSLTGVVAGVRDTQYF

length: 14
V: TRBV19
J: TRBJ2-7
CDR3: CASSITGGPYEQYF

length: 15
V: TRBV5-4
J: TRBJ2-1
CDR3: CASSSPGTSGNEQFF